The entry that follows covers one TCR beta chain sequence. Here immunoSEQ multiplex PCR was the method, and the copy in TCRdb shows in-frame clones only, minus some. The table records about 59,000 clones, around 94% of them present only once. Germline loops: CDR1 SSHAT, CDR2 FNYEAQ (reference sequence). V dropped 5 bases and J dropped 2; count of bases not matched to a gene: 15. The CDR3 length is 17 residues. This sample is part of a study of T cell changes during pregnancy in multiple sclerosis. The sample in question was CD8+ T cells from peripheral blood mononuclear cells, obtained after pregnancy. This chain connects TRBV7-7 to TRBJ2-7; 7 bases are a match to TRBD1. The origin of this receptor is a female donor with multiple sclerosis, enrolled in a pregnancy study. The CDR3 DNA sequence: TGTGCCAGCAGCCCGACAGGGAGCCTGAATAAAACCTACGAGCAGTACTTC. Protein product: CASSPTGSLNKTYEQYF. The whole variable domain, remainder taken from reference TRBV7-7 and TRBJ2-7, is GAGVSQSPRYKVTKRGQDVTLRCDPISSHATLYWYQQALGQGPEFLTYFNYEAQPDKSGLPSDRFSAERPEGSISTLTIQRTEQRDSAMYRCASSPTGSLNKTYEQYFGPGTRLTVT.